The 2 T cell receptor beta chains below were found in one sample sequenced in a study of blood T cell repertoires in COVID-19. Measured with immunoSEQ multiplex PCR; TCRdb has only the in-frame clones, and not every one. The sample includes about 64,000 clones, more than 70% of them seen just once. What was sequenced was PBMCs or T cells enriched from blood (not recorded which). The receptor source for this set is a woman aged 40 to 50 who had recovered from COVID-19.

V gene TRBV7-6 combines with J gene TRBJ1-1; 8 bases fit TRBD1. The junction had 5 bases not matched to a gene; V was cut back by 5 bases and J by 0 bases. The CDR3 has 15 amino acids. The germline V gene encodes CDR1 SGHVS and CDR2 FNYEAQ. The CDR3 reads CASSAPGGVNTEAFF. CDR3 bases: TGTGCCAGCAGCGCCCCAGGGGGCGTGAACACTGAAGCTTTCTTT.

CDR3 sequence reads: CASSLERPSKNEQYF. CDR3 bases: TGTGCCAGCAGTTTAGAGCGGCCTAGCAAAAACGAGCAGTACTTC. V is TRBV27 and J is TRBJ2-7; TRBD2 is a possible D gene (5 bases). Germline assignment: CDR1 MNHEY and CDR2 SMNVEV (reference sequence). V dropped 2 bases and J dropped 5 bases, with 16 bases sitting between them. This CDR3 spans 15 amino acids.